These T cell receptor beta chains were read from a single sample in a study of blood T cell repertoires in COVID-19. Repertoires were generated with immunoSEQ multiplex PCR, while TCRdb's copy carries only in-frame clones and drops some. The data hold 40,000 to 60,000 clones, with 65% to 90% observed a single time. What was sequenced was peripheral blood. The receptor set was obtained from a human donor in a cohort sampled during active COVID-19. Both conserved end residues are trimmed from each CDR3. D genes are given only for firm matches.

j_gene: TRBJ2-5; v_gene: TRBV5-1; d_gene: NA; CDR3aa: ASSPGLETQY
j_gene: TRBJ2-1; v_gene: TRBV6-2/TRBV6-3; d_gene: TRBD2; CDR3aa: ASSYSSGSSYNEQF
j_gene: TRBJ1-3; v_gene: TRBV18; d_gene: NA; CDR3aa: ASSPPGQRSGNTIY
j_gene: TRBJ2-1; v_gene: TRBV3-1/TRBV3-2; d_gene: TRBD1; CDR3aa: ASSQRQGAYNEQF
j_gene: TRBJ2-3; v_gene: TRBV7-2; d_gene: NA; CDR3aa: ASSPDRFTDTQY
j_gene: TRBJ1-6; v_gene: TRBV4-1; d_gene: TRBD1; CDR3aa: ASSQGRQGNSPLH
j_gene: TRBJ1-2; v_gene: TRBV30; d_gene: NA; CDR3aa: AWSGTYGYT
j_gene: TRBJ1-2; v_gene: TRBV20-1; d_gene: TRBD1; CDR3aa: SASATGVWGYT
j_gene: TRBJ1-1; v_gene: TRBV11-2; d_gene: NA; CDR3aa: ASSFTGSEAF
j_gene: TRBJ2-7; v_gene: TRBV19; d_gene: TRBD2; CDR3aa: ASSNGGSNYEQY
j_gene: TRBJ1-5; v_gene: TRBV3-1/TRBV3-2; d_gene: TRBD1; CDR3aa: ASSQDLETGNQPQH
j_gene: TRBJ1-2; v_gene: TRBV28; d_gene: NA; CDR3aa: ASSLTGDGYT
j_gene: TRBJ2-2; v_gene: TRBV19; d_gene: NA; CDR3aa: AAGRGRRNTGELF
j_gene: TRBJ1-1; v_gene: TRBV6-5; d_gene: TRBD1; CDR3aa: ASSLDPGGTEAF
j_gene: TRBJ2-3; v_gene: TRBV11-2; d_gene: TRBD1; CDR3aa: ASSAGQGSTDTQY
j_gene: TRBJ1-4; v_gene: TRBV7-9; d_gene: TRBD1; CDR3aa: ASSLIFRGNEKLF
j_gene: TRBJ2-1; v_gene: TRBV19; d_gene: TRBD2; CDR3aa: ASTDRASGSVEQF
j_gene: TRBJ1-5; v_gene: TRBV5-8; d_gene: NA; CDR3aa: ASRKERNQPQH
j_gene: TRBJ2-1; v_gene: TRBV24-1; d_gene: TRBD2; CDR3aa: ATSDFSGRRF
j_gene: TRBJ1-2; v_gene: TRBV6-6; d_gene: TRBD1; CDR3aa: ASRPGQGADGYT
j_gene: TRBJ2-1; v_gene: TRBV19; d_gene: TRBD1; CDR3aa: ASSRGTGTEYNEQF
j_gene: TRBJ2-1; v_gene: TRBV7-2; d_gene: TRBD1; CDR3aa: ASSPGQGMDEQF
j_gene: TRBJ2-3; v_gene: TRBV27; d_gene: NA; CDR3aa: ASSFPGADTQY
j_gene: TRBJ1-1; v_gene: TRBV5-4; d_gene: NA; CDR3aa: ASSARLSMNTEAF
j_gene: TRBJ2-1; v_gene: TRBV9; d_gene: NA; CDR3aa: ASSGAGNVINEQF
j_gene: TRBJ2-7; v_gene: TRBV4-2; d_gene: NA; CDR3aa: ASSQAPGLYEQY
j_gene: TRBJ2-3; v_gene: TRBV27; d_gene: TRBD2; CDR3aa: ASRWREWTDTQY
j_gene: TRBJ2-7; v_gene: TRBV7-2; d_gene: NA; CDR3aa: ASSFHSYEQY
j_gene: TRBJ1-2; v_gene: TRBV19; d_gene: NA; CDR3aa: ASTPAPDSRYGYT
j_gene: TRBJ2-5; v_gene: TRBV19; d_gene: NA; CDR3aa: ASSPQGGETQY
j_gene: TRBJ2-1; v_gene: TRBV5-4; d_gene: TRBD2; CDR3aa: ASSLTSGLVWNEQF
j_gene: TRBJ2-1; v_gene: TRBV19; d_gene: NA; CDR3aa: ASSRNGGTYNEQF
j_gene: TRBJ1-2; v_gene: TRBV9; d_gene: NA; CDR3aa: ASSVEGLDGYT
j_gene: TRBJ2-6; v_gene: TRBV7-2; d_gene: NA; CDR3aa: ASSLWVGGGGANVLT
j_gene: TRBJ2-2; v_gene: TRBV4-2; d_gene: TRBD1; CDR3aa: ASSPQTGATNTGELF
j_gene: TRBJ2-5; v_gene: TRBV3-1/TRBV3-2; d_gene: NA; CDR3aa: ASSQEPLRPETQY
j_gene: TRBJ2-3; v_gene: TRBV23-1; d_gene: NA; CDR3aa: ASSPGRDTQY
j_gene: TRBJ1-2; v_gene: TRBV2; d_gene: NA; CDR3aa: ASSEPSEQYGGYGYT
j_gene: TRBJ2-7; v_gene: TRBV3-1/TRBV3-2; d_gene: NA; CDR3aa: ASSQDSSYEQY
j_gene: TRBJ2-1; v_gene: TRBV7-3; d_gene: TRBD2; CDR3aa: ASSTGLAYEQF
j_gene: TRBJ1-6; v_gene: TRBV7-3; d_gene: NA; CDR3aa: ASSLSGGENSPLH
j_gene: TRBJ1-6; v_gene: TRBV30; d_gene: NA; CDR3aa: ACHEAVNSPLH
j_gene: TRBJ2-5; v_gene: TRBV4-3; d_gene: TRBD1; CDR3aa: ASSQDKGAGETQY
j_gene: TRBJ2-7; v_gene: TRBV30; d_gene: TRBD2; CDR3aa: AWTNPGSGSNSNEQY
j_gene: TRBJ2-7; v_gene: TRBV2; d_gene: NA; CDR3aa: ASNRDNSYEQY
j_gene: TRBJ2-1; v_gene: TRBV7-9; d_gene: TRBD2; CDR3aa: ASGTSGRMDEQF
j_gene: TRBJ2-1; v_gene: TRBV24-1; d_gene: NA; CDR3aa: ATVANEQF
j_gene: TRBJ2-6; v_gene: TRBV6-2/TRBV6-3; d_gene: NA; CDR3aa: ASSPQGRGANVLT